This TCR beta chain originates from a study of T cells of healthy individuals. Germline assignment: CDR1 DFQATT and CDR2 SNEGSKA (reference sequence). J gave up 7 bases and V 1 base, and 7 bases lay outside the gene matches. CDR3 length: 14 residues. TCRdb itself ran the 5' RACE reads through MiXCR, one entry per CDR3 protein. Of approximately 100,000 distinct CDR3 sequences in the sample, under 20% are singletons; the top ten hold around 6.5%. This clonotype was seen at least ten times. This TCR was recovered from a human donor in good health. The chain has TRBV20-1 and TRBJ2-5; 9 nucleotides align to TRBD2. CDR3 nucleotide sequence: TGCAGTGCTAGAGGGGGACTAGCAAGTGTGACCCAGTACTTC. This gives the protein CSARGGLASVTQYF.